This T cell receptor beta chain was profiled in a study of Graves' ophthalmopathy and Graves' hyperthyroidism. General observations from the study: The model forecast ophthalmopathy progression, reaching roughly 70% sensitivity and around 72% specificity.

Reliance was placed on clinical symptoms, serum thyroxine, TRAb, thyroid ultrasound and orbital computed tomography for diagnosis. An approximately 10 ml volume of fresh peripheral blood provided the PBMCs. J gave up 5 bases and V 8 bases, and 5 bases lay outside the gene matches. The CDR3 is 12 amino acids. Germline loops: CDR1 SQVTM, CDR2 ANQGSEA. In the case of this clonotype: The antigen is undetermined.

Beta-chain TCR CDR3 regions were amplified from RNA transcripts. RT-PCR was first run with HTBI primers, then multiplex PCR in a second round. TCRdb used MiXCR to reprocess the multiplex PCR reads, holding one entry per CDR3 protein. Here the sample spans some 750,000 distinct CDR3 sequences, 35% to 50% being singletons. Input material: peripheral blood. The chain links TRBV29-1 to TRBJ2-5, with 10 bases matching TRBD1. The TCR comes from an adult man with Graves' ophthalmopathy. The CDR3 spells CSSGTGAETQYF. The CDR3 DNA reads TGCAGCTCCGGGACAGGGGCGGAGACCCAGTACTTC.